This TCR beta chain was identified in a study of blood T cells in healthy people across ages. This clonotype was observed a few times. It was with a sample-barcoded 5' primer and a J-beta primer mix that a second PCR of about 6 to 11 cycles was run. One entry per CDR3 protein results from TCRdb running MiXCR on the 5' RACE reads. Of hundreds of thousands of distinct CDR3 sequences listed, around 48% are singletons. In terms of origin and age, donors were healthy Caucasian individuals from Russia aged about 6 to 90. Sequenced sample: blood. The source is a man aged 25 to 40 in good health.

CDR3 in amino acids: CASSPSRAYNEQFF. The DNA of the CDR3 is TGTGCCAGCAGCCCAAGCAGAGCCTACAATGAGCAGTTCTTC. This chain uses TRBV7-9 with TRBJ2-1; D is unclear. V lost 5 bases and J 2 bases, leaving 10 bases between the germline ends. This CDR3 is built from 14 residues. Germline V gene sequence: CDR1 SEHNR, CDR2 FQNEAQ (reference sequence).